The present entry profiles one T cell receptor (beta chain) with its context. This record comes from a study of glioma-infiltrating T cells after dendritic cell vaccination. Study details: Patients received three intradermal dendritic cell vaccine injections at biweekly intervals.

Measured with immunoSEQ multiplex PCR; TCRdb has only the in-frame clones, and not every one. Of just under 100,000 clones listed, around 80% are singletons. The germline gives CDR1 SGHRS, CDR2 YFSETQ. The ends were cut back, 0 bases at V and 2 bases at J, with 8 bases in the middle. This CDR3 is 14 amino acids long. The time point denotes: after dendritic cell vaccination, including at tumor progression/relapse. The specimen comprised blood, sampled after dendritic cell vaccination. The source is a human donor with glioblastoma. This sequence joins TRBV5-1 and TRBJ2-5; D is unresolved. The CDR3: CASSLAFTQETQYF. The CDR3, as DNA: TGCGCCAGCAGCTTGGCGTTCACACAAGAGACCCAGTACTTC.